Each of the 10 T cell receptor beta chains below was sequenced from the same sample in a study of blood T cell repertoires in COVID-19. The method was immunoSEQ multiplex PCR; TCRdb's version includes in-frame clones alone and lacks a portion of them. The sample has about 55,000 clones, around 90% seen once. The sample consisted of peripheral blood. The receptors were gathered from a man aged 40-55 years with COVID-19, enrolled during active disease.

The rearrangement uses TRBV11-3 and TRBJ1-3, with 8 bases matching TRBD1. The CDR3 loop spans 15 amino acids. V was clipped by 6 bases and J by 2 bases; unmatched bases: 6. Germline V gene lookup returns CDR1 SGHNT and CDR2 YENEEA. In DNA form, the CDR3 reads TGTGCCAGCAGTCACCAGGGGGCAGCTGGAAACACCATATATTTT. It translates to CASSHQGAAGNTIYF.

The gene calls are TRBV19 and TRBJ2-7, with TRBD2 matching 10 bases. CDR1 is LNHDA and CDR2 is SQIVND in the germline V gene (reference sequence). The CDR3 sequence is 16 residues long. The J segment lost 3 bases and the V segment lost 1 base, leaving 6 bases of the junction unmatched. CDR3 DNA: TGTGCCAGTAGTATAGGGTGGACTAGCGGACTCTACGAGCAGTACTTC. This gives the protein CASSIGWTSGLYEQYF.

This clone was detected a few times. V is TRBV14 and J is TRBJ2-3; 8 bases map to TRBD1. This CDR3 is 15 amino acids long. Germline CDR1 reads SGHDN; CDR2 reads FVKESK. Trimming cost V 1 base and J 6 bases; bases outside gene matches: 6. CDR3 nucleotide sequence: TGTGCCAGCAGCCAAGTGTTCGACAGGGGTGATACGCAGTATTTT. It encodes CASSQVFDRGDTQYF.

This clone has just a few counts. The chain employs TRBV7-9 and TRBJ1-1; no clear D. The germline V gene has CDR1 SEHNR and CDR2 FQNEAQ (reference sequence). Trimming pared 6 bases from V and 3 bases from J, leaving 8 bases between. This CDR3 comprises 12 residues. The CDR3 loop reads CASRRLDTEAFF. DNA of the CDR3: TGTGCCAGCAGACGACTTGACACTGAAGCTTTCTTT. Supplemented by reference TRBV7-9 and TRBJ1-1, the full variable domain reads DTGVSQNPRHKITKRGQNVTFRCDPISEHNRLYWYRQTLGQGPEFLTYFQNEAQLEKSRLLSDRFSAERPKGSFSTLEIQRTEQGDSAMYLCASRRLDTEAFFGQGTRLTVV.

V usage is TRBV19 and J usage is TRBJ1-4, with unresolved D. This CDR3 comprises 12 residues. V lost 3 bases to trimming and J lost 10 bases, with 9 bases between them. The germline V gene has CDR1 LNHDA and CDR2 SQIVND (reference sequence). The chain's CDR3 is CASSIKAGKLFF. For the CDR3, the DNA is TGTGCCAGTAGTATTAAGGCGGGAAAACTGTTTTTT.

The V call is TRBV5-1, the J call TRBJ1-4; no definite D call. The CDR3 spans 15 residues. V dropped 4 bases and J dropped 1 base, with 11 bases sitting between them. Germline CDR1 is SGHRS and CDR2 is YFSETQ. DNA for the CDR3: TGCGCCAGCAGCCCTAGTGGCATAACTAATGAAAAACTGTTTTTT. Protein: CASSPSGITNEKLFF.

This sequence joins TRBV7-8 and TRBJ2-7; 9 bases align to TRBD1. Germline CDR1 is SGHVS and CDR2 is FQNEAQ. This CDR3 comprises 15 residues. The V segment lost 7 bases and the J segment 11 bases; nucleotides outside the gene matches: 18. The CDR3 sequence is CASNLIGTGYGRKYF. CDR3 DNA: TGTGCCAGCAACCTGATCGGGACAGGGTACGGAAGGAAGTACTTC.

The chain links TRBV10-3 to TRBJ1-1; 12 positions agree with TRBD1. With V trimmed by 7 bases and J by 2 bases, 11 bases remained unmatched. Germline CDR1 and CDR2: ENHRY and SYGVKD. The CDR3 loop spans 17 amino acids. CDR3 loop: CAIKPGTGGDVNTEAFF. The CDR3, as DNA: TGTGCCATCAAGCCCGGGACAGGGGGCGATGTCAACACTGAAGCTTTCTTT.

This sequence joins TRBV6-5 and TRBJ1-1; D gene unclear. Germline CDR1 reads MNHEY; CDR2 reads SVGAGI. Trimming took 5 bases from V and 4 from J, leaving 14 bases between them. The CDR3 sequence is 14 residues long. CDR3 sequence reads: CASSLTLAGTEAFF. The CDR3 DNA follows: TGTGCCAGCAGTCTCACGTTGGCGGGCACTGAAGCTTTCTTT.

V usage is TRBV6-5 and J usage is TRBJ1-3, with 7 bases aligning to TRBD1. V gave up 5 bases and J gave up 0 bases; unmatched junction bases: 4. Germline values: CDR1 MNHEY, CDR2 SVGAGI. The CDR3 contains 15 residues. The CDR3, as DNA: TGTGCCAGCAGTAGGACAGGAACCTCTGGAAACACCATATATTTT. Translated, it gives CASSRTGTSGNTIYF.